This is a list of T cell receptor beta chains from one sample in a study of blood T cells in healthy people across ages. Via MiXCR, TCRdb re-called the 5' RACE reads, giving one row per CDR3 protein. The top ten clones hold about 27% of a sample with 800,000 to 900,000 distinct CDR3 sequences, 62% of them seen once. The sample comprised blood. These receptor sequences come from a man under 40 in good health. CDR3s include the opening cysteine and the closing phenylalanine or tryptophan. Fields, in order: D gene, J gene, V gene, clone size, CDR3 DNA, CDR3 protein. A D gene is named only where the DNA matches it firmly. Expanded clones are given a class, and other clones once, few, many or no size at all.

d_gene: TRBD1; j_gene: TRBJ2-1; v_gene: TRBV20-1; abundance: few; CDR3nt: TGCAGTGCTTACCTTACAGGGGGTCTTCATTACAATGAGCAGTTCTTC; CDR3aa: CSAYLTGGLHYNEQFF
d_gene: -; j_gene: TRBJ2-5; v_gene: TRBV9; abundance: -; CDR3nt: TGTGCCAGCAGCGTAGGGACACTGGAGACCCAGTACTTC; CDR3aa: CASSVGTLETQYF
d_gene: TRBD1; j_gene: TRBJ2-5; v_gene: TRBV7-7; abundance: -; CDR3nt: TGTGCTAGCAGCAGCGGGACAGGGGACTTTCGGGGGGCAGAGACCCAGTACTTC; CDR3aa: CASSSGTGDFRGAETQYF
d_gene: -; j_gene: TRBJ1-2; v_gene: TRBV9; abundance: -; CDR3nt: TGTGCCAGCAGCGTAGGGGGTGAAGGCGGCTACACCTTC; CDR3aa: CASSVGGEGGYTF
d_gene: -; j_gene: TRBJ1-5; v_gene: TRBV28; abundance: -; CDR3nt: TGTGCCAGCAGATCAGACCCCCAAAGGCAGCCCCAGCATTTT; CDR3aa: CASRSDPQRQPQHF
d_gene: -; j_gene: TRBJ2-3; v_gene: TRBV7-8; abundance: -; CDR3nt: TGTGCCAGCACCCAGCGGTTCAGCACAGATACGCAGTATTTT; CDR3aa: CASTQRFSTDTQYF
d_gene: -; j_gene: TRBJ2-7; v_gene: TRBV6-6; abundance: -; CDR3nt: TGTGCCAGCAGAGTTACGGGGACGGGGAGCTCCTACGAGCAGTACTTC; CDR3aa: CASRVTGTGSSYEQYF
d_gene: -; j_gene: TRBJ2-3; v_gene: TRBV20-1; abundance: few; CDR3nt: TGCAGTGCTAGAGGGACCGTTCGCGATACGCAGTATTTT; CDR3aa: CSARGTVRDTQYF
d_gene: -; j_gene: TRBJ2-7; v_gene: TRBV6-1; abundance: -; CDR3nt: TGTGCCAGCGGCATGGGGGGTTCAACCTACGAGCAGTACTTC; CDR3aa: CASGMGGSTYEQYF
d_gene: -; j_gene: TRBJ1-2; v_gene: TRBV29-1; abundance: few; CDR3nt: TGCAGCGTTGAAGGGGTTAGGGGAGGTCTTGGCTACACCTTC; CDR3aa: CSVEGVRGGLGYTF
d_gene: -; j_gene: TRBJ2-1; v_gene: TRBV6-2/TRBV6-3; abundance: -; CDR3nt: TGTGCCAGCAGTTTGAGGCAGTGCTGGAAGGAGCAGTTCTTC; CDR3aa: CASSLRQCWKEQFF
d_gene: TRBD1; j_gene: TRBJ2-1; v_gene: TRBV15; abundance: few; CDR3nt: TGTGCCACCAGCAGAGTTCAGGGGGCGTACAATGAGCAGTTCTTC; CDR3aa: CATSRVQGAYNEQFF
d_gene: -; j_gene: TRBJ2-7; v_gene: TRBV6-6; abundance: -; CDR3nt: TGTGCCAGCAGTTACCTAACCTACGAGCAGAACTTC; CDR3aa: CASSYLTYEQNF
d_gene: -; j_gene: TRBJ1-5; v_gene: TRBV2; abundance: few; CDR3nt: TGTGCCAGCAGTGCGGGACAACGGGGCCAGCCCCAGCATTTT; CDR3aa: CASSAGQRGQPQHF
d_gene: TRBD2; j_gene: TRBJ2-3; v_gene: TRBV14; abundance: -; CDR3nt: TGTGCCAGCAGCCGAGGACTAGCGGGGCCCTCAGATACGCAGTATTTT; CDR3aa: CASSRGLAGPSDTQYF
d_gene: TRBD2; j_gene: TRBJ2-3; v_gene: TRBV2; abundance: -; CDR3nt: TGTGCCAGCGGGTTAGCGGGTAATGCAGATACGCAGTATTTT; CDR3aa: CASGLAGNADTQYF
d_gene: -; j_gene: TRBJ2-5; v_gene: TRBV20-1; abundance: few; CDR3nt: TGCAGTGCTAGAGACGACCGACACGTAGAGACCCAGTACTTC; CDR3aa: CSARDDRHVETQYF
d_gene: TRBD2; j_gene: TRBJ2-1; v_gene: TRBV9; abundance: few; CDR3nt: TGTGCCAGCAGCGCGACTAGCGGGGGGATCGATGAGCAGTTCTTC; CDR3aa: CASSATSGGIDEQFF
d_gene: -; j_gene: TRBJ2-7; v_gene: TRBV9; abundance: once; CDR3nt: TGTGCCAGCAGCGTAGATCCCGGAGGGGACTACGAGCAGTACTTC; CDR3aa: CASSVDPGGDYEQYF
d_gene: -; j_gene: TRBJ1-6; v_gene: TRBV4-3; abundance: -; CDR3nt: TGCGCCAGCAGCCAACTTAAGGGTTCGAATTCACCCCTCCACTTT; CDR3aa: CASSQLKGSNSPLHF
d_gene: TRBD2; j_gene: TRBJ2-1; v_gene: TRBV20-1; abundance: -; CDR3nt: TGCAGTGAGGGCGGGGGTTTAAATGAGCAGTTCTTC; CDR3aa: CSEGGGLNEQFF
d_gene: -; j_gene: TRBJ2-7; v_gene: TRBV28; abundance: -; CDR3nt: TGTGCCAGCAGCTTTTCAGGGTCCAACTCCTACGAGCAGTACTTC; CDR3aa: CASSFSGSNSYEQYF
d_gene: -; j_gene: TRBJ1-2; v_gene: TRBV14; abundance: -; CDR3nt: TGTGCCAGCAGCCCACCCGGGCCCCCCTCTAACTATGGCTACACCTTC; CDR3aa: CASSPPGPPSNYGYTF
d_gene: TRBD2; j_gene: TRBJ2-1; v_gene: TRBV6-5; abundance: -; CDR3nt: TGTGCCAGCAGTTTCCCTCTTGGGGTGGCGGGGGAGCGCAATGAGCAGTTCTTC; CDR3aa: CASSFPLGVAGERNEQFF
d_gene: -; j_gene: TRBJ2-5; v_gene: TRBV7-9; abundance: few; CDR3nt: TGTGCCAGCAGCTCCGCAGGGGGGGGGAAACCCCAAGAGACCCAGTACTTC; CDR3aa: CASSSAGGGKPQETQYF
d_gene: -; j_gene: TRBJ1-5; v_gene: TRBV24-1; abundance: few; CDR3nt: TGTGCCACCAGTGACCGCGGAGGTTTCAATCAGCCCCAGCATTTT; CDR3aa: CATSDRGGFNQPQHF
d_gene: -; j_gene: TRBJ2-7; v_gene: TRBV7-2; abundance: many; CDR3nt: TGTGCCAGCAGCTTAGACGGGACAACAACCTACGAGCAGTACTTC; CDR3aa: CASSLDGTTTYEQYF
d_gene: -; j_gene: TRBJ2-7; v_gene: TRBV12-3/TRBV12-4; abundance: few; CDR3nt: TGTGCCAGCAGTTTAACAATCTCCTACGAGCAGTACTTC; CDR3aa: CASSLTISYEQYF
d_gene: TRBD2; j_gene: TRBJ2-3; v_gene: TRBV20-1; abundance: few; CDR3nt: TGCAGTGCAACGAGCCCTAGCGGGGGCACAGATACGCAGTATTTT; CDR3aa: CSATSPSGGTDTQYF
d_gene: TRBD2; j_gene: TRBJ2-1; v_gene: TRBV12-3/TRBV12-4; abundance: -; CDR3nt: TGTGCCAGCAGTGGACTAGCGGGGGGGAATGAGCAGTCCTTC; CDR3aa: CASSGLAGGNEQSF
d_gene: -; j_gene: TRBJ2-7; v_gene: TRBV27; abundance: -; CDR3nt: TGTGCCAGCGGGTCCCAGGGGTATGGCTACGAGCAGTACTTC; CDR3aa: CASGSQGYGYEQYF
d_gene: TRBD2; j_gene: TRBJ2-7; v_gene: TRBV10-3; abundance: -; CDR3nt: TGTGCCATCAGTGACTCCGGACTAGCGGGACTCTACAATGAGCAGTACTTC; CDR3aa: CAISDSGLAGLYNEQYF
d_gene: TRBD2; j_gene: TRBJ2-3; v_gene: TRBV28; abundance: -; CDR3nt: TGTGCCAGCAGCCCCGGGACTAGCGGTGGATGGGATACGCAGTATTTT; CDR3aa: CASSPGTSGGWDTQYF
d_gene: -; j_gene: TRBJ2-5; v_gene: TRBV4-2; abundance: -; CDR3nt: TGTGCCAGCAGCCAAGCCTTCGGGACCGAGACCCAGTACTTC; CDR3aa: CASSQAFGTETQYF
d_gene: -; j_gene: TRBJ1-6; v_gene: TRBV5-6; abundance: -; CDR3nt: TGTGCCAGCAGCTTCAATTATTCACCCCTCCACTTT; CDR3aa: CASSFNYSPLHF
d_gene: TRBD1; j_gene: TRBJ1-2; v_gene: TRBV20-1; abundance: few; CDR3nt: TGCAGTGCTAGAACTACAGGGGGACGAGCCTATGGCTACACCTTC; CDR3aa: CSARTTGGRAYGYTF
d_gene: TRBD2; j_gene: TRBJ2-3; v_gene: TRBV10-3; abundance: -; CDR3nt: TGCGCCATCAGTGGGACTAGGAAGGTAGATACGCAGTATTTT; CDR3aa: CAISGTRKVDTQYF
d_gene: -; j_gene: TRBJ2-7; v_gene: TRBV6-6; abundance: many; CDR3nt: TGTGCCAGCAGTTACTCGGGCGAGCAGTACTTC; CDR3aa: CASSYSGEQYF
d_gene: -; j_gene: TRBJ2-1; v_gene: TRBV12-5; abundance: -; CDR3nt: TGTGCTAGTGGTTTCAGAAACAATGAGCAGTTCTTC; CDR3aa: CASGFRNNEQFF
d_gene: TRBD2; j_gene: TRBJ2-1; v_gene: TRBV20-1; abundance: -; CDR3nt: TGCAGTGCTAGAGAGGGACTAGCGGGGGGATCCTACAATGAGCAGTTCTTC; CDR3aa: CSAREGLAGGSYNEQFF
d_gene: TRBD1; j_gene: TRBJ2-6; v_gene: TRBV29-1; abundance: -; CDR3nt: TGCAGCGTACTAGACAGGGTGCGCTCTGGGGCCAACGTCCTGACTTTC; CDR3aa: CSVLDRVRSGANVLTF
d_gene: -; j_gene: TRBJ2-7; v_gene: TRBV24-1; abundance: once; CDR3nt: TGTGCCACCAGTGGCGGCGGATGGCATGAGCAGTACTTC; CDR3aa: CATSGGGWHEQYF
d_gene: TRBD1; j_gene: TRBJ2-7; v_gene: TRBV6-6; abundance: -; CDR3nt: TGTGCCAGCAGTGTACTGACAGGGGCAGGCGAGCAGTACTTC; CDR3aa: CASSVLTGAGEQYF
d_gene: TRBD2; j_gene: TRBJ2-3; v_gene: TRBV7-3; abundance: -; CDR3nt: TGTGCCAGCAGCCGAAGCGGGGTTGGTACAGATACGCAGTATTTT; CDR3aa: CASSRSGVGTDTQYF
d_gene: TRBD1; j_gene: TRBJ2-7; v_gene: TRBV4-2; abundance: once; CDR3nt: TGTGCCAGCAGCCACTGGGACAGGGGCTACGAGCAGTACTTC; CDR3aa: CASSHWDRGYEQYF
d_gene: -; j_gene: TRBJ2-1; v_gene: TRBV7-3; abundance: -; CDR3nt: TGTGCCAGCAGCCCCCATCATAGAGGGGAGATCTCCTACAATGAGCAGTTCTTC; CDR3aa: CASSPHHRGEISYNEQFF
d_gene: -; j_gene: TRBJ2-5; v_gene: TRBV27; abundance: many; CDR3nt: TGTGCCAGCAGTTTGGGGCGCCAAGAGACCCAGTACTTC; CDR3aa: CASSLGRQETQYF
d_gene: -; j_gene: TRBJ2-1; v_gene: TRBV5-1; abundance: -; CDR3nt: TGCGCCAGCAGCCTGTTTGGGGCCTCCGAGTTGCAGTTCTTC; CDR3aa: CASSLFGASELQFF
d_gene: TRBD2; j_gene: TRBJ2-3; v_gene: TRBV10-3; abundance: few; CDR3nt: TGTGCCTTACATAGCGGGGGGGACACAGATACGCAGTATTTT; CDR3aa: CALHSGGDTDTQYF
d_gene: -; j_gene: TRBJ2-7; v_gene: TRBV9; abundance: -; CDR3nt: TGTGCCAGCAGCGGACGGACTGCCTCCTACAATGAGCAGTACTTC; CDR3aa: CASSGRTASYNEQYF